These 5 T cell receptor beta chains were sequenced from one sample in a study of blood T cell repertoires in COVID-19. Produced via immunoSEQ multiplex PCR; TCRdb's table is partial and in-frame only. This sample yields some 200,000 clones, of which 83% are seen a single time; about 4.8% belongs to the top ten. Material for sequencing was PBMCs or T cells enriched from blood (not recorded which). These receptors originate from a woman in her fifties or sixties who had been exposed to COVID-19.

V gene TRBV30 combines with J gene TRBJ1-6; a possible D gene is TRBD1 (5 bases). Trimming stripped 4 bases from V and 9 bases from J, with 13 bases between. The V gene's germline CDR1 is GTSNPN and CDR2 SVGIG (reference sequence). The CDR3 runs 13 residues. The DNA for the CDR3 is TGTGCCTGGACCAGGGATCTAGGTTCACCCCTCCACTTT. Amino acids: CAWTRDLGSPLHF. Full variable domain (remainder filled in from reference TRBV30 and TRBJ1-6): SQTIHQWPATLVQPVGSPLSLECTVEGTSNPNLYWYRQAAGRGLQLLFYSVGIGQISSEVPQNLSASRPQDRQFILSSKKLLLSDSGFYLCAWTRDLGSPLHFGNGTRLTVT.

This sequence joins TRBV2 and TRBJ2-2; 7 nucleotides agree with TRBD1. V shed 7 bases and J 0 bases; nucleotides not matched to a gene: 2. The germline V gene encodes CDR1 SNHLY and CDR2 FYNNEI. The CDR3 runs 14 residues. DNA of the CDR3: TGTGCCAGCAAAGGGACAGCGAACACCGGGGAGCTGTTTTTT. Translation: CASKGTANTGELFF.

This rearrangement joins TRBV7-2 to TRBJ1-1; D may be TRBD1 (5 bases). The CDR3 runs 14 residues. Trimming shortened V by 1 base and J by 3 bases, and 9 bases separated the two germline ends. Looked up from germline, CDR1 is SGHTA and CDR2 is FQGNSA. CDR3 in amino acids: CASSLGQTYTEAFF. As DNA, the CDR3 is TGTGCCAGCAGCTTAGGACAGACTTACACTGAAGCTTTCTTT. The full variable domain, completed using reference TRBV7-2 and TRBJ1-1, is GAGVSQSPSNKVTEKGKDVELRCDPISGHTALYWYRQSLGQGLEFLIYFQGNSAPDKSGLPSDRFSAERTGGSVSTLTIQRTQQEDSAVYLCASSLGQTYTEAFFGQGTRLTVV.

This clone was detected only a few times. V gene TRBV7-3 combines with J gene TRBJ1-1, with D hard to call. The germline V gene has CDR1 SGHTA and CDR2 FQGTGA. The CDR3 runs 15 residues. The germline V and J ends were trimmed by 1 base and 2 bases, with 11 bases remaining between them. In nucleotides, the CDR3 is TGTGCCAGCAGCTTAAACAGTATCGGAAACACTGAAGCTTTCTTT. This codes for CASSLNSIGNTEAFF.

The chain is built from TRBV4-1 and TRBJ1-1; D not resolved. Trimming removed 4 bases from V and 0 bases from J, with 6 bases in between. Germline V lookup: CDR1 MGHRA, CDR2 YSYEKL. The CDR3 contains 13 residues. Here the CDR3 DNA reads TGCGCCAGCAGCCCCTCCTTGAACACTGAAGCTTTCTTT. Its protein is CASSPSLNTEAFF.